The sequence of this T cell receptor (beta chain) was determined in a study of blood T cell repertoires in COVID-19. The CDR3 runs 16 residues. Trimming cost V 0 bases and J 4 bases, with 12 bases left between them. In germline, CDR1 is LNHNV, CDR2 YYDKDF (reference sequence). The data were produced by immunoSEQ multiplex PCR, yet TCRdb's version contains in-frame clones alone and is incomplete. The table lists approximately 88,000 clones, roughly 80% of them singletons. This rearrangement joins TRBV15 to TRBJ2-2; tentatively, D is TRBD2 (6 bases). This TCR was sampled from a woman aged 80 or over with acute or convalescent COVID-19. Sequenced material: peripheral blood. This chain's CDR3 is CATSRDLLEGTGELFF. The CDR3 nucleotides are TGTGCCACCAGCAGAGATCTACTGGAGGGCACCGGGGAGCTGTTTTTT.